This TCR beta chain comes out of a study of metastatic and nonmetastatic thyroid tumors. This clone was recorded only once. At one end the junction does not follow the germline gene, possibly because of a read error. Authors' data handling: CDR3 was compared across clinicopathological groups, and the resulting differences were used to build a distant-metastasis classifier for papillary thyroid cancer. TCRdb reanalyzed the PCR reads via MiXCR. TCRdb's processing, not the authors' own work, is the source of the V and J calls. The table lists about 25,000 clones, 21% of them singletons. Every patient underwent thyroid surgery untreated. Sequenced sample: blood. This clonotype was obtained from a male donor with papillary thyroid cancer or a benign thyroid nodule (not recorded which). Some clones in this sample may be carry-over from other donors' samples.

In DNA, the CDR3 is TGCGCCAGCAGCACAGCAGGGGGCCTAGTCTCACCCCGCCACTTT. Translated: CASSTAGGLVSPRHF. The chain couples TRBV5-1 to TRBJ1-6; TRBD1 matches 8 bases. This CDR3 spans 15 amino acids. Per the germline V gene, CDR1 is SGHRS and CDR2 is YFSETQ.